The entry below gives a single TCR beta chain sequence along with its context. Its cognate antigen is unknown. The sample's treatment: roughly 19 received Ad26.COV2.S at low or high dose, single or two shots; about 5 received placebo; per-sample allocation not given. Collection of the samples took place on day 63 after the first injection of vaccine or placebo. Immunization relied on an Ad26 vector, which expressed Wuhan-strain SARS-CoV-2 spike. The table came from immunoSEQ multiplex PCR; TCRdb's copy has only in-frame clones and leaves some out. The sample lists some 480,000 clones, about 83% occurring once. The data belong to a study of Ad26.COV2.S vaccination and SARS-CoV-2 variants. Findings and limits, study-wide: Total T cell responses, in the TCR breadth and depth analyses, may have been underestimated. Spike-specific responses of CD8+ and CD4+ T cells were reported to display substantial breadth after vaccination. Vaccine recipients surpassed placebo recipients in spike-specific TCR breadth.

The source was peripheral blood, collected in a trial of Ad26.COV2.S vaccine versus placebo. This TCR derives from a person aged 18-60 years who received the Ad26.COV2.S COVID-19 vaccine or a placebo.

The CDR3: CASSQTPGTAYEQYF. The CDR3 nucleotides are TGTGCCAGCAGCCAAACTCCCGGGACAGCCTACGAGCAGTACTTC. The chain is built from TRBV3-1 (or the pseudogene TRBV3-2) and TRBJ2-7, with TRBD1 identical over 7 bases. Per the germline V gene, CDR1 is LGHDT and CDR2 is YNNKEL (reference sequence). The CDR3 runs to 15 residues. J gave up 2 bases and V 2 bases, and 6 bases lay outside the gene matches.